This T cell receptor beta chain was documented in a study of long-term antiretroviral therapy in people with HIV. Donors each had at least one pre-ART PBMC sample and at least two post-ART ones. People in the study who had HIV all got their treatment in the United States. Researchers report immunoSEQ v3.0 was run at survey level. Generated by immunoSEQ multiplex PCR, the TCRdb table keeps only in-frame clones and is missing some. The table records 30,000 to 40,000 clones, approximately 83% of them present only once. As to this clone: No antigen is known for it.

The study's findings and limits: In samples taken after ART, diversity increased but remained below transplant donor control levels.

Germline CDR1 reads MDHEN; CDR2 reads SYDVKM. The CDR3 has 14 residues. V was clipped by 9 bases and J by 1 base, with 12 bases between them. This sequence was found in a man between 18 and 35 years old with HIV. This chain links TRBV28 with TRBJ2-2, with D uncertain. The sample was unsorted PBMCs, taken 2.2 years after starting antiretroviral therapy. The CDR3 is CASSITGNTGELFF. CDR3 nucleotide sequence: TGTGCCAGTTCTATCACTGGGAACACCGGGGAGCTGTTTTTT.